One and the same sample provided the 3 T cell receptor beta chains below, sequenced in a study of STAT3 mutations in large granular lymphocyte leukemia. TCRdb keeps only in-frame clones here, not all; method: immunoSEQ multiplex PCR. The profile shows about 13,000 clones, approximately 85% of them singletons. Their antigens are not known. Study-level results: Every T-LGLL patient had at least one immunodominant TCRbeta clonotype.

The specimen was PBMCs. The receptors shown here come from a human donor with T large granular lymphocyte leukemia. Some clones in this sample may be carry-over from other donors' samples.

The chain joins TRBV10-3 to TRBJ2-6; D not certain. The germline CDR1 and CDR2 sequences are ENHRY and SYGVKD. The CDR3 has 15 residues. V dropped 6 bases and J dropped 1 base, with 10 bases sitting between them. The chain's CDR3 is CAIRAAPSGANVLTF. The CDR3 nucleotides read TGTGCCATCAGGGCAGCCCCATCTGGGGCCAACGTCCTGACTTTC.

The genes are TRBV28 and TRBJ2-7; 7 bases agree with TRBD2. The germline V gene has CDR1 MDHEN and CDR2 SYDVKM. With 5 bases clipped from V and 1 base from J, the junction kept 2 bases outside the gene matches. This CDR3 has 13 amino acids. The CDR3 region is CASSLAASYEQYF. The CDR3 coding sequence is TGTGCCAGCAGTCTAGCGGCGTCCTACGAGCAGTACTTC.

The chain is built from TRBV29-1 and TRBJ1-2; D may be TRBD1 (5 bases). CDR1 SQVTM and CDR2 ANQGSEA come from the germline V gene. Trimming shortened V by 6 bases and J by 8 bases, and 13 bases separated the two germline ends. The CDR3 is 11 residues long. DNA for the CDR3: TGCAGCGTAGCCGGCGGGGGAGGCTACACCTTC. Protein product: CSVAGGGGYTF.